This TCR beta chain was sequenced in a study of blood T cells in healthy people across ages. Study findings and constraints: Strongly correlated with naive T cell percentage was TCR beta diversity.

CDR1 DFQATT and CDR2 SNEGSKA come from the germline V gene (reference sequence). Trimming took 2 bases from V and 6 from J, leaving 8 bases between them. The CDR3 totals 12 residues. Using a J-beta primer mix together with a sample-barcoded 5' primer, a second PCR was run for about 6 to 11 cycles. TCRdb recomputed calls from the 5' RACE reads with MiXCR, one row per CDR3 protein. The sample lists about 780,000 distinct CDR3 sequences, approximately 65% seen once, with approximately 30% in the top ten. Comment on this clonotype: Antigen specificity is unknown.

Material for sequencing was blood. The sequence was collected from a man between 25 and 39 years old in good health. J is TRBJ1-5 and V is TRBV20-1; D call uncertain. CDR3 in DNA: TGCAGTGCTAGACTCGGGGTTCAGCCCCAGCATTTT. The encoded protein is CSARLGVQPQHF.